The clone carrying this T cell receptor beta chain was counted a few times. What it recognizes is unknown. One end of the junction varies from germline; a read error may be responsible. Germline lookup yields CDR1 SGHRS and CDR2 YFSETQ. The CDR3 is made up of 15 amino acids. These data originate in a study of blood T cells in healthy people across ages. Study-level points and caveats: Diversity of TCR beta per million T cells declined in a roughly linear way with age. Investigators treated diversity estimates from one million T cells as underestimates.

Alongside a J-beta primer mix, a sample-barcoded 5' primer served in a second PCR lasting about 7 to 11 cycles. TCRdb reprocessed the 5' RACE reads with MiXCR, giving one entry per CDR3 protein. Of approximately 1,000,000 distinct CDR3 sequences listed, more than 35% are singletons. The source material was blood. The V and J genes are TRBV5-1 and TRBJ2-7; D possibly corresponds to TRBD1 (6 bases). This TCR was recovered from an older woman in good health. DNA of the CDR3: TGCGCCAGCAGCTTGGACAGGGCGAATTCCTACGAGCAGTATTTC. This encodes CASSLDRANSYEQYF.